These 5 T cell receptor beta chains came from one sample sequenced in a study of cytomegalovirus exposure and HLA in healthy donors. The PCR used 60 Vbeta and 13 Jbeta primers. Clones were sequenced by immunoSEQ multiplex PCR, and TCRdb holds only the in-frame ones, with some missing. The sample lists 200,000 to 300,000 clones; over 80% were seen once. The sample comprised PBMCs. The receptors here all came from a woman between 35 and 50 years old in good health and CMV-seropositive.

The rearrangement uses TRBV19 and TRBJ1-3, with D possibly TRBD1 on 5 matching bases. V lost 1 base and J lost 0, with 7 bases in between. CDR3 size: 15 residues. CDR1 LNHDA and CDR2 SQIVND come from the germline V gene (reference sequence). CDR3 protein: CASSIGQISGNTIYF. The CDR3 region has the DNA TGTGCCAGTAGTATAGGACAGATCTCTGGAAACACCATATATTTT.

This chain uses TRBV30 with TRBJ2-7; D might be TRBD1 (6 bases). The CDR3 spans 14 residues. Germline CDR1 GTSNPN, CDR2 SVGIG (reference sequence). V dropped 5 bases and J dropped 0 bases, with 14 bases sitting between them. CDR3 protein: CAWGGPGSSYEQYF. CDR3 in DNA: TGTGCCTGGGGGGGCCCAGGGAGCTCCTACGAGCAGTACTTC.

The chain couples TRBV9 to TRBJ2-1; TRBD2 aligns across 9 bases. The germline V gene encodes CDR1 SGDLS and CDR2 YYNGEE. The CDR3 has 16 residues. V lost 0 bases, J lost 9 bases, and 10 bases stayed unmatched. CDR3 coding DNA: TGTGCCAGCAGCGTAGCCCCGATTAGCGGGAGTACTGAGCAGTTCTTC. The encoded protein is CASSVAPISGSTEQFF.

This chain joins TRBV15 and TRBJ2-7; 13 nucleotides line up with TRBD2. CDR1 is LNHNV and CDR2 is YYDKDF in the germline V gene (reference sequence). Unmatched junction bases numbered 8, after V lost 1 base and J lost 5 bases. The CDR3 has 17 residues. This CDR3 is CATSRGGPGTSGNEQYF. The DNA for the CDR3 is TGTGCCACCAGCAGAGGTGGCCCAGGGACTAGCGGGAACGAGCAGTACTTC.

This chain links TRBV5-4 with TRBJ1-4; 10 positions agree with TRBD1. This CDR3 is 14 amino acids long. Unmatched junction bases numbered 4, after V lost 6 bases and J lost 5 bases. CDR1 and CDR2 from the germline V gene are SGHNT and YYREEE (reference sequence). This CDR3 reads CASTKDRGNEKLFF. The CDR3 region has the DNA TGTGCCAGCACTAAGGACAGGGGGAATGAAAAACTGTTTTTT. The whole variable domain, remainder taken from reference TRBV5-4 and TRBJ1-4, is ETGVTQSPTHLIKTRGQQVTLRCSSQSGHNTVSWYQQALGQGPQFIFQYYREEENGRGNFPPRFSGLQFPNYSSELNVNALELDDSALYLCASTKDRGNEKLFFGSGTQLSVL.